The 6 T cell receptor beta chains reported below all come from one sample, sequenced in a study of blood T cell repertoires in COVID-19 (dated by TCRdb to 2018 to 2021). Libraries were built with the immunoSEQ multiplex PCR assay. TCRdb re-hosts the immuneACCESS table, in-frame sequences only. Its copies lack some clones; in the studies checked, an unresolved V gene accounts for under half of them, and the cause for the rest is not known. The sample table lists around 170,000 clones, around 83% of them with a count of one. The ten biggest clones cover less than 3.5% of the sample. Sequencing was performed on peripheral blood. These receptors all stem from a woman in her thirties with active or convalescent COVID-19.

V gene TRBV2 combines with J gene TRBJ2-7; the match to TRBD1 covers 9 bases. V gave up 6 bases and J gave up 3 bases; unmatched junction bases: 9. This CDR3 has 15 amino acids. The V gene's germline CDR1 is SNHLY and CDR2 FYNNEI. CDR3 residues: CASRDTGGAYYEQYF. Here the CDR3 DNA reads TGTGCCAGCAGGGATACAGGGGGCGCGTACTACGAGCAGTACTTC.

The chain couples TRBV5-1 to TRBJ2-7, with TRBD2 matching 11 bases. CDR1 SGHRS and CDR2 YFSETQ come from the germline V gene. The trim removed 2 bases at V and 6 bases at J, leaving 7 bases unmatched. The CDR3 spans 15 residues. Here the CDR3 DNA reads TGCGCCAGCAGCTTCCGGACTAGCGGGTTTTTCGAGCAGTACTTC. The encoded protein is CASSFRTSGFFEQYF.

The CDR3 DNA follows: TGTGCCGTGGACAGGGAAAACACCGGGGAGCTGTTTTTT. This sequence encodes CAVDRENTGELFF. The chain recombines TRBV12-3 or TRBV12-4 with TRBJ2-2; TRBD1 aligns across 8 bases. V dropped 11 bases and J dropped 2; count of bases not matched to a gene: 4. CDR3 length: 13 amino acids.

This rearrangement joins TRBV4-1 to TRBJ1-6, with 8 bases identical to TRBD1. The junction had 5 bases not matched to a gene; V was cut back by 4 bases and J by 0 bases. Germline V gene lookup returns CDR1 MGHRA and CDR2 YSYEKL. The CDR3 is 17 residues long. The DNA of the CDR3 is TGCGCCAGCAGCCTCAACCAGGGGGCCTCCTATAATTCACCCCTCCACTTT. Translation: CASSLNQGASYNSPLHF.

The CDR3 DNA reads TGTGCCAGTAGTATGGGTCGGGGTGGTGAACAGCCCCAGCATTTT. Residues: CASSMGRGGEQPQHF. The chain combines TRBV19 with TRBJ1-5; D uncertain. V was cut by 3 bases and J by 7 bases, with 16 bases left in between. In germline, CDR1 is LNHDA, CDR2 SQIVND (reference sequence). CDR3 size: 15 residues.

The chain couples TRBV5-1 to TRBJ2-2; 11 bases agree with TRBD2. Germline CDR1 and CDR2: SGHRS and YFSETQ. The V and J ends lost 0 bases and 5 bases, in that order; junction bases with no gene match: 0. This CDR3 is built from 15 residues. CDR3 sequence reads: CASSLASGRTGELFF. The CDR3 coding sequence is TGCGCCAGCAGCTTGGCTAGCGGGAGGACCGGGGAGCTGTTTTTT.